Below are 6 T cell receptor beta chains sequenced from a single sample in a study. TCRdb used MiXCR to reprocess the 5' RACE reads, holding one entry per CDR3 protein. The sample records around 50,000 distinct CDR3 sequences, 25% to 30% being singletons. Sequenced sample: tumor-infiltrating memory CD4+ T cells sorted from the breast tumor. As to subset: memory CD4+ T cells, CD4+CD45RO+CD25-. These receptor sequences come from a female donor with breast cancer.

The chain couples TRBV7-9 to TRBJ1-5; no clear D gene. Germline assignment: CDR1 SEHNR and CDR2 FQNEAQ (reference sequence). CDR3 length equals 16 residues. Trimming pared 5 bases from V and 0 bases from J, leaving 14 bases between. CDR3 sequence reads: CASSQPSWDSNQPQHF. For the CDR3, the DNA is TGTGCCAGCAGCCAACCATCCTGGGATAGCAATCAGCCCCAGCATTTT.

This chain uses TRBV25-1 with TRBJ2-6; the D gene is possibly TRBD2 (5 bases). Looked up from germline, CDR1 is MGHDK and CDR2 is SYGVNS. The CDR3 is made up of 17 amino acids. V lost 3 bases to trimming and J lost 4 bases, with 16 bases between them. As DNA, the CDR3 is TGTGCCAGCAGTGACCCCGGCGGTTCGGGGGGGGCCAACGTCCTGACTTTC. It codes for CASSDPGGSGGANVLTF.

This clonotype was seen only a few times. The CDR3: CATSREKPGSYNEQFF. In DNA form, the CDR3 reads TGTGCCACCAGCAGAGAGAAGCCGGGCTCCTACAATGAGCAGTTCTTC. The chain links TRBV15 to TRBJ2-1, with D unresolved. Trimming removed 0 bases at V and 0 bases at J, with 9 bases between. Germline V gene lookup returns CDR1 LNHNV and CDR2 YYDKDF (reference sequence). The CDR3 length is 16 residues. The complete variable domain, with remaining parts taken from reference TRBV15 and TRBJ2-1, reads DAMVIQNPRYQVTQFGKPVTLSCSQTLNHNVMYWYQQKSSQAPKLLFHYYDKDFNNEADTPDNFQSRRPNTSFCFLDIRSPGLGDTAMYLCATSREKPGSYNEQFFGPGTRLTVL.

The chain recombines TRBV11-2 with TRBJ2-1, with 7 bases that match TRBD1. Germline V lookup: CDR1 SGHAT, CDR2 FQNNGV. The CDR3 has 17 amino acids. J was trimmed by 0 bases and V by 1 base; bases with no gene match: 6. The CDR3 region has the DNA TGTGCCAGCAGCTTAGGGACAGGCTTAAGCTCCTACAATGAGCAGTTCTTC. Amino acids: CASSLGTGLSSYNEQFF. The variable domain in full, completed from reference TRBV11-2 and TRBJ2-1, reads EAGVAQSPRYKIIEKRQSVAFWCNPISGHATLYWYQQILGQGPKLLIQFQNNGVVDDSQLPKDRFSAERLKGVDSTLKIQPAKLEDSAVYLCASSLGTGLSSYNEQFFGPGTRLTVL.

There are many counts of this clonotype. The V call is TRBV6-2 or TRBV6-3, the J call TRBJ2-4; TRBD2 might be the D (6 bases). V was trimmed by 0 bases and J by 6 bases, leaving 12 bases between them. The CDR3 totals 15 residues. From germline, CDR1 is MNHEY and CDR2 SVGEGT. The DNA for the CDR3 is TGTGCCAGCAGTTACTCGACTACCGGGGGAAACATTCAGTACTTC. Translation: CASSYSTTGGNIQYF.

The table lists this clonotype with a few counts. One end of the junction is discordant with germline, which a read error may explain. The chain uses TRBV20-1 and TRBJ2-7; 10 bases match TRBD1. The germline V gene encodes CDR1 DFQATT and CDR2 SNEGSKA (reference sequence). This CDR3 contains 12 residues. Here the CDR3 reads CSAGQGDYEQYF. CDR3 in DNA: TGCAGTGCAGGACAGGGGGACTACGAGCAATACTTC.